The sequence of this TCR beta chain was determined in a study of OX40 agonist ivuxolimab in advanced cancers. Findings of the study overall: The study found that CD8+ T cells averaged more expanded clones than CD4+. Some of the nonresponding patients also showed low levels of normalized T-cell clonal expansion.

Worth noting for this clone: Its antigen is unidentified.

The method was immunoSEQ multiplex PCR; TCRdb's version includes in-frame clones alone and lacks a portion of them. Seen here are about 30,000 clones, roughly 74% observed once, and the top ten hold over 10%. With 1 base clipped from V and 0 bases from J, the junction kept 3 bases outside the gene matches. Germline lookup yields CDR1 MNHEY and CDR2 SMNVEV (reference sequence). The CDR3 totals 17 residues. The chain employs TRBV27 and TRBJ2-6; 7 bases fit TRBD1. This receptor was obtained from an adult with an advanced solid tumor such as melanoma, head and neck, liver or kidney cancer. Sequenced material: CD4+ or CD8+ T cells sorted from blood, taken in a trial of the OX40 agonist ivuxolimab. CDR3 nucleotide sequence: TGTGCCAGCAGTTTATGGACAGGATCCTCTGGGGCCAACGTCCTGACTTTC. Amino acid sequence: CASSLWTGSSGANVLTF.